This T cell receptor (beta chain) was profiled in a study of human CD8 memory T cell subsets. The germline gives CDR1 LGHDT, CDR2 YNNKEL (reference sequence). The CDR3 has 18 amino acids. RNA was isolated from duplicate vials, each containing about 150,000 sorted CD8+ T cells, for every subset. UMI-labeled 5' RACE produced the TCR beta libraries. TCRdb reanalyzed the 5' RACE reads, giving one entry per CDR3 protein sequence and no DNA. The sample totals 9,000 to 13,000 distinct CDR3 sequences; its top ten clones hold about a sixth. The chain has TRBV3-1 and TRBJ2-2; TCRdb's D gene call, TRBD1, goes unchecked for lack of DNA. Sequencing was performed on CD8+ T cells from PBMCs. This sequence was found in a human donor in good health. The CDR3 loop is CASSQVLSGGHNTGELFF.